This is a list of T cell receptor beta chains from one sample in a study of beta chain features in type 1 diabetes. The protocol was immunoSEQ multiplex PCR, while the TCRdb copy is restricted to in-frame clones and leaves out a portion. The sample includes a few hundred thousand clones, 11% seen only once; the top ten take 0.015%. The material sequenced was naive CD4+ T cells from blood. All receptors derive from a woman aged 25 to 39 in good health. Both conserved end residues are part of each CDR3. Fields, in order: clone size, J gene, V gene, D gene, CDR3 protein, CDR3 DNA. The D gene is left open where the match is weak. Clone size is not always given. Where it is, it says once, few, many or a class for expanded clones.

clone size: few
J gene: TRBJ2-1
V gene: TRBV2
D gene: .
CDR3 protein: CASKESSYNEQFF
CDR3 DNA: TGTGCCAGCAAGGAGAGCTCCTACAATGAGCAGTTCTTC

clone size: few
J gene: TRBJ2-1
V gene: TRBV19
D gene: TRBD2
CDR3 protein: CASSRKGLFDNEQFF
CDR3 DNA: TGTGCCAGTAGTAGGAAGGGACTATTCGACAATGAGCAGTTCTTC

clone size: .
J gene: TRBJ2-1
V gene: TRBV7-9
D gene: TRBD2
CDR3 protein: CASSLAGGNNEQFF
CDR3 DNA: TGTGCCAGCAGCTTAGCGGGAGGGAACAATGAGCAGTTCTTC

clone size: .
J gene: TRBJ2-7
V gene: TRBV7-3
D gene: .
CDR3 protein: CASSRIQGYEQYF
CDR3 DNA: TGTGCCAGCAGCCGGATCCAGGGGTACGAGCAGTACTTC

clone size: .
J gene: TRBJ2-7
V gene: TRBV30
D gene: .
CDR3 protein: CAWSVESYEQYF
CDR3 DNA: TGTGCCTGGAGTGTTGAGTCTTACGAGCAGTACTTC

clone size: few
J gene: TRBJ2-1
V gene: TRBV29-1
D gene: .
CDR3 protein: CSVEDQTWTHYNEQFF
CDR3 DNA: TGCAGCGTTGAAGATCAGACATGGACTCACTACAATGAGCAGTTCTTC

clone size: .
J gene: TRBJ2-3
V gene: TRBV18
D gene: TRBD2
CDR3 protein: CASSRLAGTTDTQYF
CDR3 DNA: TGTGCCAGCTCACGACTAGCGGGGACCACAGATACGCAGTATTTT

clone size: few
J gene: TRBJ2-1
V gene: TRBV15
D gene: TRBD2
CDR3 protein: CATSFGTSGYNEQFF
CDR3 DNA: TGTGCCACCAGCTTTGGGACTAGCGGGTACAATGAGCAGTTCTTC

clone size: few
J gene: TRBJ1-2
V gene: TRBV18
D gene: .
CDR3 protein: CASSPGTEGYTF
CDR3 DNA: TGTGCCAGCTCACCGGGCACGGAAGGCTACACCTTC

clone size: few
J gene: TRBJ2-1
V gene: TRBV11-2
D gene: .
CDR3 protein: CASSLSVATMNQFF
CDR3 DNA: TGTGCCAGCAGCTTATCGGTAGCCACAATGAATCAGTTCTTC

clone size: .
J gene: TRBJ2-1
V gene: TRBV19
D gene: TRBD1
CDR3 protein: CASSIETGVPSSYNEQFF
CDR3 DNA: TGTGCCAGTAGTATAGAGACAGGGGTCCCGAGCTCCTACAATGAGCAGTTCTTC

clone size: .
J gene: TRBJ2-5
V gene: TRBV4-1
D gene: .
CDR3 protein: CASSQDRLGTGDGGETQYF
CDR3 DNA: TGCGCCAGCAGCCAAGATCGTCTGGGAACGGGGGACGGGGGAGAGACCCAGTACTTC

clone size: few
J gene: TRBJ2-7
V gene: TRBV11-1
D gene: .
CDR3 protein: CASSLESPLEQYF
CDR3 DNA: TGTGCCAGCAGCTTAGAAAGCCCCCTCGAGCAGTACTTC

clone size: .
J gene: TRBJ1-1
V gene: TRBV14
D gene: .
CDR3 protein: CASSQAGTPNTEAFF
CDR3 DNA: TGTGCCAGCAGCCAAGCGGGGACTCCGAACACTGAAGCTTTCTTT

clone size: .
J gene: TRBJ2-5
V gene: TRBV5-6
D gene: TRBD2
CDR3 protein: CASSLVGSGRALETQYF
CDR3 DNA: TGTGCCAGCAGCTTGGTAGGCAGCGGGAGGGCCCTTGAGACCCAGTACTTC

clone size: few
J gene: TRBJ2-3
V gene: TRBV29-1
D gene: TRBD2
CDR3 protein: CSAGGPSGGVADTQYF
CDR3 DNA: TGCAGCGCCGGCGGGCCTTCCGGGGGGGTGGCAGATACGCAGTATTTT

clone size: .
J gene: TRBJ2-3
V gene: TRBV29-1
D gene: TRBD1
CDR3 protein: CSVGQASTDTQYF
CDR3 DNA: TGCAGCGTCGGACAGGCTAGCACAGATACGCAGTATTTT

clone size: few
J gene: TRBJ1-5
V gene: TRBV30
D gene: .
CDR3 protein: CAWREADHTQPQHF
CDR3 DNA: TGTGCCTGGAGGGAGGCGGACCATACTCAGCCCCAGCATTTT

clone size: .
J gene: TRBJ1-4
V gene: TRBV9
D gene: .
CDR3 protein: CASSVGGSDEKLFF
CDR3 DNA: TGTGCCAGCAGCGTTGGGGGGTCCGATGAAAAACTGTTTTTT

clone size: once
J gene: TRBJ1-5
V gene: TRBV6-5
D gene: TRBD1
CDR3 protein: CASSSRDSDQPQHF
CDR3 DNA: TGTGCCAGCAGTTCACGGGACAGCGATCAGCCCCAGCATTTT

clone size: few
J gene: TRBJ2-1
V gene: TRBV5-1
D gene: .
CDR3 protein: CASSLARDEQFF
CDR3 DNA: TGCGCCAGCAGCTTGGCACGGGATGAGCAGTTCTTC

clone size: few
J gene: TRBJ2-3
V gene: TRBV19
D gene: TRBD1
CDR3 protein: CASSSDRVMADTQYF
CDR3 DNA: TGTGCCAGTAGTTCGGACAGGGTGATGGCAGATACGCAGTATTTT

clone size: .
J gene: TRBJ2-2
V gene: TRBV15
D gene: .
CDR3 protein: CATSRGGIGELFF
CDR3 DNA: TGTGCCACCAGCAGAGGCGGGATCGGGGAGCTGTTTTTT

clone size: few
J gene: TRBJ1-1
V gene: TRBV29-1
D gene: .
CDR3 protein: CSVEDRVYTFEAFF
CDR3 DNA: TGCAGCGTTGAAGATCGGGTTTACACATTTGAAGCTTTCTTT

clone size: few
J gene: TRBJ1-1
V gene: TRBV30
D gene: .
CDR3 protein: CAWSVRAETEAFF
CDR3 DNA: TGTGCCTGGAGTGTACGCGCCGAGACTGAAGCTTTCTTT

clone size: .
J gene: TRBJ2-1
V gene: TRBV7-3
D gene: .
CDR3 protein: CASSLRGVGYNEQFF
CDR3 DNA: TGTGCCAGCAGCTTAAGGGGAGTTGGATACAATGAGCAGTTCTTC

clone size: few
J gene: TRBJ1-1
V gene: TRBV9
D gene: .
CDR3 protein: CASSPMTGNTEAFF
CDR3 DNA: TGTGCCAGCAGCCCAATGACAGGTAACACTGAAGCTTTCTTT

clone size: .
J gene: TRBJ2-1
V gene: TRBV5-1
D gene: TRBD2
CDR3 protein: CASSLQVAGDNEQFF
CDR3 DNA: TGCGCCAGCAGCTTGCAGGTAGCGGGAGACAATGAGCAGTTCTTC

clone size: .
J gene: TRBJ1-2
V gene: TRBV29-1
D gene: .
CDR3 protein: CSVAGTLKSNYGYTF
CDR3 DNA: TGCAGCGTTGCCGGTACGTTAAAATCGAACTATGGCTACACCTTC

clone size: .
J gene: TRBJ1-2
V gene: TRBV7-2
D gene: .
CDR3 protein: CASSLYRAGYGYTF
CDR3 DNA: TGTGCCAGCAGCTTATACCGAGCGGGGTATGGCTACACCTTC

clone size: few
J gene: TRBJ1-1
V gene: TRBV30
D gene: .
CDR3 protein: CAWSIQLDTEAFF
CDR3 DNA: TGTGCCTGGAGTATCCAGTTGGACACTGAAGCTTTCTTT

clone size: .
J gene: TRBJ1-1
V gene: TRBV18
D gene: TRBD1
CDR3 protein: CASSPRGGLEGATEAFF
CDR3 DNA: TGTGCCAGCTCACCACGTGGGGGGCTCGAGGGGGCCACTGAAGCTTTCTTT

clone size: .
J gene: TRBJ2-7
V gene: TRBV28
D gene: .
CDR3 protein: CASNSPGDPSSSYEQYF
CDR3 DNA: TGTGCCAGCAACTCCCCCGGGGATCCGTCAAGCTCCTACGAGCAGTACTTC

clone size: few
J gene: TRBJ2-7
V gene: TRBV28
D gene: .
CDR3 protein: CASSYPPGKQYF
CDR3 DNA: TGTGCCAGCAGTTACCCTCCAGGAAAGCAGTACTTC

clone size: .
J gene: TRBJ2-1
V gene: TRBV7-9
D gene: TRBD1
CDR3 protein: CASSPSSGTGKYNEQFF
CDR3 DNA: TGTGCCAGCAGCCCCTCATCCGGGACAGGGAAATACAATGAGCAGTTCTTC

clone size: .
J gene: TRBJ2-7
V gene: TRBV5-5
D gene: .
CDR3 protein: CASSLDSHEQYF
CDR3 DNA: TGTGCCAGCAGCTTAGACAGCCACGAGCAGTACTTC

clone size: .
J gene: TRBJ1-4
V gene: TRBV5-8
D gene: TRBD1
CDR3 protein: CASSLSGTVNEKLFF
CDR3 DNA: TGTGCCAGCAGCTTGTCCGGGACAGTAAATGAAAAACTGTTTTTT

clone size: .
J gene: TRBJ2-1
V gene: TRBV7-2
D gene: .
CDR3 protein: CASSLVGEQFF
CDR3 DNA: TGTGCCAGCAGCTTAGTCGGTGAGCAGTTCTTC

clone size: few
J gene: TRBJ2-7
V gene: TRBV9
D gene: .
CDR3 protein: CASSVGLVSGYEQYF
CDR3 DNA: TGTGCCAGCAGCGTAGGATTGGTATCGGGCTACGAGCAGTACTTC

clone size: .
J gene: TRBJ1-2
V gene: TRBV29-1
D gene: TRBD1
CDR3 protein: CSVAGGERNGYTF
CDR3 DNA: TGCAGCGTGGCAGGGGGAGAGAGGAATGGCTACACCTTC

clone size: .
J gene: TRBJ2-5
V gene: TRBV20-1
D gene: .
CDR3 protein: CSARDWEAQYF
CDR3 DNA: TGCAGTGCTAGAGATTGGGAGGCCCAGTACTTC

clone size: .
J gene: TRBJ2-7
V gene: TRBV6-6
D gene: TRBD1
CDR3 protein: CASRPGTGALYEQYF
CDR3 DNA: TGTGCCAGCAGGCCTGGGACAGGGGCCTTATACGAGCAGTACTTC

clone size: .
J gene: TRBJ2-7
V gene: TRBV6-5
D gene: TRBD1
CDR3 protein: CASTMGQGRDEQYF
CDR3 DNA: TGTGCCAGCACCATGGGACAGGGTCGCGACGAGCAGTACTTC

clone size: once
J gene: TRBJ1-1
V gene: TRBV4-1
D gene: .
CDR3 protein: CASSQGRGGHTEAFF
CDR3 DNA: TGCGCCAGCAGCCAAGGAAGGGGGGGCCACACTGAAGCTTTCTTT

clone size: .
J gene: TRBJ2-7
V gene: TRBV28
D gene: .
CDR3 protein: CAASSPAYEQYF
CDR3 DNA: TGTGCCGCGTCCTCCCCGGCCTACGAGCAGTACTTC

clone size: .
J gene: TRBJ2-7
V gene: TRBV9
D gene: .
CDR3 protein: CASSVGGNSYEQYF
CDR3 DNA: TGTGCCAGCAGCGTAGGAGGGAACTCCTACGAGCAGTACTTC

clone size: few
J gene: TRBJ2-2
V gene: TRBV5-4
D gene: .
CDR3 protein: CASSFSTGSNTGELFF
CDR3 DNA: TGTGCCAGCAGCTTCAGCACAGGGTCGAACACCGGGGAGCTGTTTTTT

clone size: .
J gene: TRBJ1-3
V gene: TRBV7-2
D gene: .
CDR3 protein: CASSLSGFSGNTIYF
CDR3 DNA: TGTGCCAGCAGCTTAAGCGGCTTCTCTGGAAACACCATATATTTT

clone size: .
J gene: TRBJ2-5
V gene: TRBV28
D gene: TRBD1
CDR3 protein: CASSLLDRGEETQYF
CDR3 DNA: TGTGCCAGCAGTTTATTGGACAGGGGGGAGGAGACCCAGTACTTC

clone size: few
J gene: TRBJ2-1
V gene: TRBV25-1
D gene: .
CDR3 protein: CASSLNRFF
CDR3 DNA: TGTGCCAGCAGCCTTAATCGGTTCTTC

clone size: few
J gene: TRBJ2-7
V gene: TRBV6-5
D gene: TRBD1
CDR3 protein: CASSYSMGQGYEQYF
CDR3 DNA: TGTGCCAGCAGTTACTCGATGGGACAGGGGTACGAGCAGTACTTC

clone size: .
J gene: TRBJ1-2
V gene: TRBV7-9
D gene: .
CDR3 protein: CASSLDGYRDYGYTF
CDR3 DNA: TGTGCCAGCAGCTTAGACGGTTACAGAGACTATGGCTACACCTTC

clone size: .
J gene: TRBJ2-5
V gene: TRBV18
D gene: .
CDR3 protein: CASSPRGGDQETQYF
CDR3 DNA: TGTGCCAGCTCACCACGAGGCGGGGACCAAGAGACCCAGTACTTC

clone size: few
J gene: TRBJ1-1
V gene: TRBV5-5
D gene: .
CDR3 protein: CASSFRPRENTEAFF
CDR3 DNA: TGTGCCAGCAGCTTTCGGCCCAGGGAGAACACTGAAGCTTTCTTT

clone size: few
J gene: TRBJ2-5
V gene: TRBV18
D gene: .
CDR3 protein: CASSPSLQETQYF
CDR3 DNA: TGTGCCAGCTCTCCCTCCCTTCAAGAGACCCAGTACTTC